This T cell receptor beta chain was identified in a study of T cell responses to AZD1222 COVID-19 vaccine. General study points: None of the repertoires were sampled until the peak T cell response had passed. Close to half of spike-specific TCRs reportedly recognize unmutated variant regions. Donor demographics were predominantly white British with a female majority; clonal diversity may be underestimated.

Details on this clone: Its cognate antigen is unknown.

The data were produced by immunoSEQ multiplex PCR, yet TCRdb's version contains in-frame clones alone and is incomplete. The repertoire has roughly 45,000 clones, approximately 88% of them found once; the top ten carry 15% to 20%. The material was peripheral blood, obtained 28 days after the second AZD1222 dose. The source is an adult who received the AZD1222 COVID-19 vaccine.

The DNA for the CDR3 is TGCGCCAGCAGCCCGGGGGTAGGGAGAGACACTGAAGCTTTCTTT. It encodes CASSPGVGRDTEAFF. This chain joins TRBV5-1 and TRBJ1-1; tentatively, D is TRBD1 (5 bases). V was cut by 4 bases and J by 3 bases, with 16 bases left in between. Germline V lookup: CDR1 SGHRS, CDR2 YFSETQ. The CDR3 loop spans 15 amino acids.